The 2 T cell receptor beta chains presented below share a single source sample, sequenced in a study of T-cell memory formation after mild COVID-19. TCRdb called the 5' RACE reads again in MiXCR, with one record for every CDR3 protein. This sample has more than 400,000 distinct CDR3 sequences, with roughly 18% found just once. Sequencing was performed on PBMCs or a T cell subset sorted from them (not recorded which). These receptors were obtained from an adult woman who had mild COVID-19 (a few samples of this study predate the infection). Cell type and time point are not known.

The chain couples TRBV25-1 to TRBJ2-7; a weak D match, TRBD1 (5 bases). This CDR3 region has 16 residues. Germline V lookup: CDR1 MGHDK, CDR2 SYGVNS. The V end lost 5 bases, the J end lost 0 bases, and 17 bases lay between the germline ends. CDR3 sequence: CASSWQGNLGSYEQYF. DNA for the CDR3: TGTGCCAGCAGTTGGCAGGGAAACTTGGGCTCCTACGAGCAGTACTTC.

V gene TRBV11-2 combines with J gene TRBJ2-1; TRBD2 aligns across 12 bases. The CDR3 is 17 residues long. V dropped 5 bases and J dropped 0; count of bases not matched to a gene: 5. Germline V gene lookup returns CDR1 SGHAT and CDR2 FQNNGV. This CDR3 is CASSRGLAGSSYNEQFF. CDR3 bases: TGTGCCAGCAGCCGTGGACTAGCGGGGTCCTCCTACAATGAGCAGTTCTTC.